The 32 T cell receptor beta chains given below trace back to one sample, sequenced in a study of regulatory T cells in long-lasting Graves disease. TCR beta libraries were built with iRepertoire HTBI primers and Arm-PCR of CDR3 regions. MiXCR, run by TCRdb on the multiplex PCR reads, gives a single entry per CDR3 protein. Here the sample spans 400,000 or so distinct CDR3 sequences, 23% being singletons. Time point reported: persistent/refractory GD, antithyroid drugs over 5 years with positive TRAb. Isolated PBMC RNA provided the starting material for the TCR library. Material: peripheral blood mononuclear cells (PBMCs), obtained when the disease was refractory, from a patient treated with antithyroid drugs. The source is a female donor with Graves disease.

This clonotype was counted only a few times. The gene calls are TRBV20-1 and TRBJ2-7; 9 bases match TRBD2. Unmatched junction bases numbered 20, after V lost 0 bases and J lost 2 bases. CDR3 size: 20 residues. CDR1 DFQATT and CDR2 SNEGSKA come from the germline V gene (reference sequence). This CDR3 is CSARDRASGLATTRTYEQYF. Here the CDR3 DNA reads TGCAGTGCTAGAGATAGGGCATCGGGACTAGCTACAACAAGAACCTACGAGCAGTACTTC.

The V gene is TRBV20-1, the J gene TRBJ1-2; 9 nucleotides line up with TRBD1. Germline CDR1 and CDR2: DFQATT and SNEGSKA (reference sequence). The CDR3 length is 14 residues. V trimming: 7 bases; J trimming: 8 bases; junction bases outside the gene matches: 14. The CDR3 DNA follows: TGCAGTGTTAACAGCCGGGACAGGGCTTCAGGCTACACCTTC. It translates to CSVNSRDRASGYTF.

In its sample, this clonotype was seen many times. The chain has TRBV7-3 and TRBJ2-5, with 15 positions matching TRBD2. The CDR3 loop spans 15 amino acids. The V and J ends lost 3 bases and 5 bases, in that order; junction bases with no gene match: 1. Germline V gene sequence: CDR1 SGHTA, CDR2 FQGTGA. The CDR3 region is CASSFGLAGGETQYF. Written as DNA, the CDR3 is TGTGCCAGCAGCTTCGGACTAGCGGGAGGGGAGACCCAGTACTTC. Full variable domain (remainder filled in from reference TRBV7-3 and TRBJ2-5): GAGVSQTPSNKVTEKGKYVELRCDPISGHTALYWYRQSLGQGPEFLIYFQGTGAADDSGLPNDRFFAVRPEGSVSTLKIQRTERGDSAVYLCASSFGLAGGETQYFGPGTRLLVL.

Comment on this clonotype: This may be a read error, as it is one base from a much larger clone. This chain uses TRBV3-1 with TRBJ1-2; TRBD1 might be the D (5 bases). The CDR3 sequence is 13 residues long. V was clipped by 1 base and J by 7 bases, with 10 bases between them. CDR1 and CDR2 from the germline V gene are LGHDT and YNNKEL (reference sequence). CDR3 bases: TGTGCCAGCAGCCAAGGTGTCAGGGCTGGCTACACCTTC. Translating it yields CASSQGVRAGYTF.

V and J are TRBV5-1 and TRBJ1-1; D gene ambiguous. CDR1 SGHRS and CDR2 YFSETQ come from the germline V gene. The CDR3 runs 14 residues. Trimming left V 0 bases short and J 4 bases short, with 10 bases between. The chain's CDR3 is CASSLEGKSTEAFF. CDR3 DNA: TGCGCCAGCAGCTTGGAGGGTAAGAGCACTGAAGCTTTCTTT.

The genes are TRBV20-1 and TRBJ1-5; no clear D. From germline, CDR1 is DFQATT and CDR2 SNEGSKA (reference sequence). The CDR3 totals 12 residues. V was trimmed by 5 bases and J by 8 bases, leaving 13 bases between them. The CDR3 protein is CSARTGNEPQHF. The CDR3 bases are TGCAGTGCTCGGACGGGGAATGAGCCCCAGCATTTT.

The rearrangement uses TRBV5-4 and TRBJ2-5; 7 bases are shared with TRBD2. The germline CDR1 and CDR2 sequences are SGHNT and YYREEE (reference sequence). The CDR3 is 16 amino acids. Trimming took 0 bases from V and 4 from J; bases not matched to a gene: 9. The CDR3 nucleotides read TGTGCCAGCAGCTTGGTAGGCCGCGGGAGTGGAGAGACCCAGTACTTC. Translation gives CASSLVGRGSGETQYF. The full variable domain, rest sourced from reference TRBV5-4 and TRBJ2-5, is ETGVTQSPTHLIKTRGQQVTLRCSSQSGHNTVSWYQQALGQGPQFIFQYYREEENGRGNFPPRFSGLQFPNYSSELNVNALELDDSALYLCASSLVGRGSGETQYFGPGTRLLVL.

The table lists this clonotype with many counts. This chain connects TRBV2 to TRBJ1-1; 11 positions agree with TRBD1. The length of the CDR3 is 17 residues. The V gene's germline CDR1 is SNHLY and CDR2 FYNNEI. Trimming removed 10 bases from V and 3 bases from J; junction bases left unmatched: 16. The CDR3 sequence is CAISPTRDRGKDTEAFF. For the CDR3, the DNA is TGTGCCATCAGCCCAACCCGGGACAGGGGGAAGGACACTGAAGCTTTCTTT.

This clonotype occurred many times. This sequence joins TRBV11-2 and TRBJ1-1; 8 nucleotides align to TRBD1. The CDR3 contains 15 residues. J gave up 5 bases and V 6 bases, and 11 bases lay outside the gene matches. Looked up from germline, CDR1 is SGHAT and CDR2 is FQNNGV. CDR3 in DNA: TGTGCCAGCAGGGACAATAGGACAGGGCTAACTGAAGCTTTCTTT. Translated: CASRDNRTGLTEAFF.

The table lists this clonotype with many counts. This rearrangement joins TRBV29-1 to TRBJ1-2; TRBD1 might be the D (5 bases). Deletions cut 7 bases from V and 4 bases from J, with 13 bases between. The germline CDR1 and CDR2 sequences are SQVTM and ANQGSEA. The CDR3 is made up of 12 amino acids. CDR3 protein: CSANTGTYGYTF. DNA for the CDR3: TGCAGCGCTAATACCGGGACCTATGGCTACACCTTC.

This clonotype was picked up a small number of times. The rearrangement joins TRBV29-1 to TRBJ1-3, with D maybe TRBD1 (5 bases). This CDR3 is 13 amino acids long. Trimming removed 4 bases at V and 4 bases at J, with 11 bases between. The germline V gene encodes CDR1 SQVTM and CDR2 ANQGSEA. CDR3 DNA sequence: TGCAGCGTTGTCGGGACTTCAGGAAACACCATATATTTT. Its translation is CSVVGTSGNTIYF.

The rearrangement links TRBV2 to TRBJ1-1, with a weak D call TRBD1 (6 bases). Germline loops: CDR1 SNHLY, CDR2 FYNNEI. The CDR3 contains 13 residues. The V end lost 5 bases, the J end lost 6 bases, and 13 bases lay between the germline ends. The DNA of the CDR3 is TGTGCCAGCAGTTTAACAGGGAGCGCTGAAGCTTTCTTT. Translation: CASSLTGSAEAFF.

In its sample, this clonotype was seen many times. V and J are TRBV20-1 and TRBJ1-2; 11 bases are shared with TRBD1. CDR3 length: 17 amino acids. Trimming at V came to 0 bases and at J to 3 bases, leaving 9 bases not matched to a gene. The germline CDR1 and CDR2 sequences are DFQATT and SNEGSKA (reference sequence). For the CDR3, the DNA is TGCAGTGCTAGAGATCCTAGGACAGGGGGCTTTTACTATGGCTACACCTTC. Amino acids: CSARDPRTGGFYYGYTF.

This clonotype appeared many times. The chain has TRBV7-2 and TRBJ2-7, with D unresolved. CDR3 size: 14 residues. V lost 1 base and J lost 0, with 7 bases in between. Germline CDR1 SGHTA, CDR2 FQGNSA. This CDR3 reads CASSLDTSSYEQYF. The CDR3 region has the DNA TGTGCCAGCAGCTTAGACACCAGCTCCTACGAGCAGTACTTC.

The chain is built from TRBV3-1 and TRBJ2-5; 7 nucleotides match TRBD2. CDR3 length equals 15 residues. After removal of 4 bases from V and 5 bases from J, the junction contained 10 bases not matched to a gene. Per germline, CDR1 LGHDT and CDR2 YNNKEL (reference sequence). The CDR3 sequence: CASSLPGGNSETQYF. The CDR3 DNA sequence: TGTGCCAGCAGCCTTCCGGGGGGTAATTCGGAGACCCAGTACTTC.

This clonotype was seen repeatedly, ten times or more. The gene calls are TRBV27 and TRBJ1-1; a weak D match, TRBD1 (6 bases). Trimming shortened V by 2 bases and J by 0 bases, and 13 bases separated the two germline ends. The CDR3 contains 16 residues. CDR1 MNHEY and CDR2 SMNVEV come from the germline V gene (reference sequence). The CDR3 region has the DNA TGTGCCAGCAGTTTACTTGGCAGGGGACTGAACACTGAAGCTTTCTTT. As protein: CASSLLGRGLNTEAFF.

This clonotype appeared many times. CDR3 nucleotide sequence: TGTGCCAGCAGTTACTCGGAGGGGCAAAAGCCCCAGCATTTT. Translating it yields CASSYSEGQKPQHF. This sequence joins TRBV6-2 or TRBV6-3 and TRBJ1-5; perhaps TRBD1 as D (5 bases). V was cut by 0 bases and J by 8 bases, with 11 bases left in between. The germline CDR1 and CDR2 sequences are MNHEY and SVGEGT. The CDR3 runs to 14 residues.

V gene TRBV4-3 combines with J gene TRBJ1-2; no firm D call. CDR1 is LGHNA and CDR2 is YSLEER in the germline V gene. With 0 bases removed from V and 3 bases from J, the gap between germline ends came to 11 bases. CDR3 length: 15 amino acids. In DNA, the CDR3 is TGCGCCAGCAGCCAAGATACGGGTAGCGACTATGGCTACACCTTC. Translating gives CASSQDTGSDYGYTF.

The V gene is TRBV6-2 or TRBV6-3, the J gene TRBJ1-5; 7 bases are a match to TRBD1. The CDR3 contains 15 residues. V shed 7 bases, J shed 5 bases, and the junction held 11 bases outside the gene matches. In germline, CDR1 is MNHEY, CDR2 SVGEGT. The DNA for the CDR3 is TGTGCCAGCAACCACAGGGGCTGGTCGGATCAGCCCCAGCATTTT. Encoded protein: CASNHRGWSDQPQHF.

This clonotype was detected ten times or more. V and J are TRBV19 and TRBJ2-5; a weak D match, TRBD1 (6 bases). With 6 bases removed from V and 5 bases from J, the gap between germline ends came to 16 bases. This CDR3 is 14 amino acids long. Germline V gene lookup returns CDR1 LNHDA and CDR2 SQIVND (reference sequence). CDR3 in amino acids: CASSPGQGYETQYF. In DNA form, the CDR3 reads TGTGCCAGTAGCCCCGGTCAGGGGTACGAGACCCAGTACTTC.

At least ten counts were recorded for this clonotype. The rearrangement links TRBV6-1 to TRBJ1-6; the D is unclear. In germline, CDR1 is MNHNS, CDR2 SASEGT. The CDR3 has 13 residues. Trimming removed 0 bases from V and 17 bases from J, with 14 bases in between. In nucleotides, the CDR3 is TGTGCCAGCAGTGAAGCGCTTCAGGCCAGGATCCACTTT. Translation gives CASSEALQARIHF.

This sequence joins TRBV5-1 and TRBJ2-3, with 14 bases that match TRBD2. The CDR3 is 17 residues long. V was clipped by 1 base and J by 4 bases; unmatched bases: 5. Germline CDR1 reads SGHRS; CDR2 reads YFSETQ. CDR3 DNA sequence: TGCGCCAGCAGCTTGCTGGGACTAGCGGGAGTTCCAGATACGCAGTATTTT. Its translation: CASSLLGLAGVPDTQYF.

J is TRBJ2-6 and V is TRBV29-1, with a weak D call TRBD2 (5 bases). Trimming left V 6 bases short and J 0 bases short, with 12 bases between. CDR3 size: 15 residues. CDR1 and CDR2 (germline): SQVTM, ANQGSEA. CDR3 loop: CSVRDSNSGANVLTF. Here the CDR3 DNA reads TGCAGCGTACGGGATTCAAACTCTGGGGCCAACGTCCTGACTTTC.

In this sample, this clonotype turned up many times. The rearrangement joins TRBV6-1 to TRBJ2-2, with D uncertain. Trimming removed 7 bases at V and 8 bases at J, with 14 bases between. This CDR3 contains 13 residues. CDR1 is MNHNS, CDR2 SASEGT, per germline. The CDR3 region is CASTGRRSGELFF. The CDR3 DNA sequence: TGTGCCAGCACTGGACGAAGATCAGGGGAGCTGTTTTTT.

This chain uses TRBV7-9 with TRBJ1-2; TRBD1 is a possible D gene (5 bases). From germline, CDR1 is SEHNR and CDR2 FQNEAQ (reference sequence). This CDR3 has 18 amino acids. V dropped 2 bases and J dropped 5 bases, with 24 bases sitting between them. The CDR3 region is CASSLFEGPPVVRYGYTF. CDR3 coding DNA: TGTGCCAGCAGCTTATTTGAGGGACCCCCGGTAGTACGGTATGGCTACACCTTC.

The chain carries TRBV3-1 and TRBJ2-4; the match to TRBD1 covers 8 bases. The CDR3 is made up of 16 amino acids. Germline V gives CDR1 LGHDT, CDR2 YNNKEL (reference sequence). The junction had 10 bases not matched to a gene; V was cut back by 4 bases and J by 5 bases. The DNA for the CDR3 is TGTGCCAGCAGCCGCAGAACCGGGACAGGACAAAACATTCAGTACTTC. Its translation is CASSRRTGTGQNIQYF.

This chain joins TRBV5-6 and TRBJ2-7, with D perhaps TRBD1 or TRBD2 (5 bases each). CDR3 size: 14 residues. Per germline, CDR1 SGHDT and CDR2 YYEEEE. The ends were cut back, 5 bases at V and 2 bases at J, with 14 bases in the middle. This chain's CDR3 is CASSPRWGTYEQYF. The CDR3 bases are TGTGCCAGCAGTCCCCGGTGGGGGACCTACGAGCAGTACTTC.

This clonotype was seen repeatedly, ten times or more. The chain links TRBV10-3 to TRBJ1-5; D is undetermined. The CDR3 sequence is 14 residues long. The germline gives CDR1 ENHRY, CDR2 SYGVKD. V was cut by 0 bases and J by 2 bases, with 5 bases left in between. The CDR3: CAISESAGNQPQHF. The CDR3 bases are TGTGCCATCAGTGAGTCGGCGGGCAATCAGCCCCAGCATTTT.

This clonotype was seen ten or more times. The CDR3 here is CASSQWTRGNTEAFF. CDR3 DNA sequence: TGTGCCAGCAGTCAGTGGACTAGGGGGAACACTGAAGCTTTCTTT. The V and J genes are TRBV28 and TRBJ1-1; maybe TRBD1 (5 bases). The CDR3 has 15 amino acids. V lost 5 bases and J 1 base, leaving 14 bases between the germline ends. Germline V gene lookup returns CDR1 MDHEN and CDR2 SYDVKM.

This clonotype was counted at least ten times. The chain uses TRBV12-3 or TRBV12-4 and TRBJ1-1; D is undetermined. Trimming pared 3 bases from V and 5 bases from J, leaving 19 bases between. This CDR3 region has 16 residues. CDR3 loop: CASSFRRSASGTEAFF. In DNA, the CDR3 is TGTGCCAGCAGTTTTCGGAGAAGCGCGAGCGGTACTGAAGCTTTCTTT.

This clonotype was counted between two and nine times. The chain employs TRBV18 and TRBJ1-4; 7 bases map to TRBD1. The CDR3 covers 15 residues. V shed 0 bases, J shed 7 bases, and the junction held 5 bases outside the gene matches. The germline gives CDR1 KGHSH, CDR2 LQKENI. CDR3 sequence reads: CASSPPNRGGEKLFF. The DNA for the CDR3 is TGTGCCAGCTCACCACCGAACAGGGGAGGTGAAAAACTGTTTTTT.

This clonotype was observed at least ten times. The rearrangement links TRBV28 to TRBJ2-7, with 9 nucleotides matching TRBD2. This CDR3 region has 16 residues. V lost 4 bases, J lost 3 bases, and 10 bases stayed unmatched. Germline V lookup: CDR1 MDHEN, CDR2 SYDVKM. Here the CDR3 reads CASSSISGSSRYEQYF. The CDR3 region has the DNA TGTGCCAGCAGTTCGATTAGCGGGAGTAGCCGCTACGAGCAGTACTTC. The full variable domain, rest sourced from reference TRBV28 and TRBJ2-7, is DVKVTQSSRYLVKRTGEKVFLECVQDMDHENMFWYRQDPGLGLRLIYFSYDVKMKEKGDIPEGYSVSREKKERFSLILESASTNQTSMYLCASSSISGSSRYEQYFGPGTRLTVT.